This record concerns one T cell receptor beta chain sequence. Its matching antigen is unknown. CDR1 SNHLY and CDR2 FYNNEI come from the germline V gene. V lost 6 bases to trimming and J lost 6 bases; unmatched junction nucleotides: 5. The CDR3 has 13 residues. Here immunoSEQ multiplex PCR was the method, and the copy in TCRdb shows in-frame clones only, minus some. The sample gives over 120,000 clones, 85% to 95% of which show up once; over 7.5% is in the top ten. The sample originates from a study of T cell responses to AZD1222 COVID-19 vaccine. Findings and limits, study-wide: With two AZD1222 doses given, Spike-specific TCR breadth and depth both rose.

The clonotype was recovered from an adult in good health. The sequencing here drew on peripheral blood, taken on day 0 of AZD1222 vaccination. The chain links TRBV2 to TRBJ1-3, with 7 bases identical to TRBD1. The DNA for the CDR3 is TGTGCCAGCAGGGGACAGACTGAAAACACCATATATTTT. Translating it yields CASRGQTENTIYF.